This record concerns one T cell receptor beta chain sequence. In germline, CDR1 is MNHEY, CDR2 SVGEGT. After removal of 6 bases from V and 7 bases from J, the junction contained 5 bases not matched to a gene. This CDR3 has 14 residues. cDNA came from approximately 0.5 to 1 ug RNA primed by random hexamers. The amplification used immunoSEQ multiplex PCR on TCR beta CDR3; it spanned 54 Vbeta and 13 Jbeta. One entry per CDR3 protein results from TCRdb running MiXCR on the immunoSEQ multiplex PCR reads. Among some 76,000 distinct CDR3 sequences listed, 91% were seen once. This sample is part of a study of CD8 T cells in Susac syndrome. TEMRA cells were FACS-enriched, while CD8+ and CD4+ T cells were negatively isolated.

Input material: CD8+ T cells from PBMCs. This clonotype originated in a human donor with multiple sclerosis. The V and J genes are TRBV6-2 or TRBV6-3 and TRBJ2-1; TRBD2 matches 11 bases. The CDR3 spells CASRHSGRGNEQFF. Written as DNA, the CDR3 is TGTGCCAGCAGACATAGCGGGAGGGGGAATGAGCAGTTCTTC.